This T cell receptor beta chain was sequenced in a study of blood T cell repertoires in COVID-19. About the study: T cells, B-cell-depleted T cells, or PBMCs provided the cDNA or gDNA that served as material.

This clone appeared once. Per germline, CDR1 SEHNR and CDR2 FQNEAQ (reference sequence). The V segment lost 1 base and the J segment 0 bases; nucleotides outside the gene matches: 2. CDR3 length: 15 residues. Methods used by the authors: Cell counts per sample came from amplifying reference gene primers. Libraries were prepared by immunoSEQ multiplex PCR; TCRdb keeps only in-frame clonotypes and omits some of them. V and J calls and clone size are given by that table; D and trimming were obtained from the DNA. The sample includes under 150,000 clones, roughly 80% of them seen just once. This clonotype originated in an elderly woman in a cohort sampled during active or convalescent COVID-19. The chain employs TRBV7-9 and TRBJ2-5; the match to TRBD1 covers 7 bases. The specimen sequenced was peripheral blood. CDR3 coding DNA: TGTGCCAGCAGCTTAGGGGACAGAGACCAAGAGACCCAGTACTTC. Translation gives CASSLGDRDQETQYF.